There are a few counts of the clone carrying this TCR beta chain. Its antigen is unidentified. CDR1 and CDR2 from the germline V gene are LGHDT and YNNKEL (reference sequence). Trimming removed 0 bases from V and 2 bases from J, with 10 bases in between. The CDR3 runs to 15 residues. It was less than 13 ml of fresh peripheral blood that supplied the PBMCs. These data belong to a study of T cells in Graves' hyperthyroidism and ophthalmopathy. Study-level findings and limits: Ophthalmopathy, as predicted by the model, came a median roughly 6.5 months after the prediction.

Amplified regions were TCR beta CDR3 sequences from RNA transcripts. A set of HTBI primers served as the primers for a first-round RT-PCR of the TCR CDR3. MiXCR, run by TCRdb on the multiplex PCR reads, gives a single entry per CDR3 protein. The sample lists some 760,000 distinct CDR3 sequences; 12% to 15% were seen once. This receptor was obtained from a woman younger than 35 with Graves' hyperthyroidism. The chain carries TRBV3-1 and TRBJ2-5; possibly TRBD2 for D (5 bases). Sequenced: blood. The CDR3 DNA follows: TGTGCCAGCAGCCAAGATGAGACGGGACAAGAGACCCAGTACTTC. Protein product: CASSQDETGQETQYF.